This T cell receptor (beta chain) was identified during a study of T cell responses to AZD1222 COVID-19 vaccine. About this clone itself: The antigen remains undetermined.

Trimming took 5 bases from V and 6 from J; bases not matched to a gene: 6. Germline-derived CDR1 and CDR2 are LGHDT and YNNKEL (reference sequence). The CDR3 consists of 16 residues. Study-level findings and limits: Researchers took repertoire samples only after the peak T cell response had come. Two doses of AZD1222 preceded a rise in Spike-specific TCR breadth and depth.

Using immunoSEQ multiplex PCR, the repertoire was profiled, and TCRdb retains in-frame clones only, with some absent. The sample has over 65,000 clones, roughly nine tenths seen once; the top ten hold around 7.7%. The chain couples TRBV3-1 (or the pseudogene TRBV3-2) to TRBJ2-1; 14 nucleotides align to TRBD2. The source is an adult in good health. This specimen consisted of peripheral blood, obtained on day 0 of AZD1222 vaccination. CDR3 loop: CASSSQGLAGGNEQFF. The CDR3 DNA reads TGTGCCAGCAGCTCACAAGGACTAGCGGGGGGCAATGAGCAGTTCTTC.